These T cell receptor beta chains were read from a single sample in a study of blood T cell repertoires in COVID-19. Assay: immunoSEQ multiplex PCR; the TCRdb copy retains only in-frame clones and omits some. The table lists fewer than 150,000 clones, approximately 90% of them singletons, with roughly 8.4% in the top ten. The source material was peripheral blood. Receptors were obtained from a woman in her seventies who had recovered from COVID-19. Both conserved end residues are part of each CDR3. The D gene is left open where the match is weak. Size is stated for part of the rows, as once, few or many counts, or as a class when the clone is expanded.

>TRBJ2-1|TRBV25-1|14|.|.
TGTGCCAGCAGTGTAGCGGCTTGGAACAATGAGCAGTTCTTC
CASSVAAWNNEQFF
>TRBJ1-1|TRBV21-1|17|.|once
TGTGCCAGCAGCAAAGGACTTGGGGGGGCCCGGGGTACTGAAGCTTTCTTT
CASSKGLGGARGTEAFF
>TRBJ1-2|TRBV30|14|.|few
TGTGCCTGGAGTGTAAGCAGGGCAACTGGGGGCTACACCTTC
CAWSVSRATGGYTF
>TRBJ1-4|TRBV5-1|15|TRBD1|.
TGCGCCAGCAGCTTGCCTGGGACAGGGAACGAAAAACTGTTTTTT
CASSLPGTGNEKLFF
>TRBJ2-5|TRBV27|14|.|.
TGTGCCAGCAGTCCCAAGAGCGGCCAAGAGACCCAGTACTTC
CASSPKSGQETQYF
>TRBJ2-7|TRBV5-4|14|TRBD2|.
TGTGCCAGCAGCCCCGGACTAGGCTCCTACGAGCAGTACTTC
CASSPGLGSYEQYF
>TRBJ1-5|TRBV10-3|14|TRBD1|.
TGTGCCATCAGCCGAGACAGGGCAGAACAGCCCCAGCATTTT
CAISRDRAEQPQHF
>TRBJ2-3|TRBV29-1|15|TRBD2|.
TGCAGCGCCCACGGGCGGGGGGGCTCCACAGATACGCAGTATTTT
CSAHGRGGSTDTQYF
>TRBJ1-1|TRBV28|11|.|.
TGTGCCAGCAGTCGGGACACTGAAGCTTTCTTT
CASSRDTEAFF
>TRBJ2-5|TRBV29-1|13|.|.
TGCAGCGTTGTAAAAGGGGCCCAAGAGACCCAGTACTTC
CSVVKGAQETQYF
>TRBJ1-4|TRBV28|14|.|.
TGTGCCAGCAGGTGGGGGGCAACTAATGAAAAACTGTTTTTT
CASRWGATNEKLFF
>TRBJ2-1|TRBV4-3|13|TRBD1|.
TGCGCCAGCAGCCAACAAGACAGGGATGAGCAGTTCTTC
CASSQQDRDEQFF
>TRBJ2-5|TRBV12-3/TRBV12-4|13|.|.
TGTGCCAGTCAAAGAGGGAGCAAAGAGACCCAGTACTTC
CASQRGSKETQYF
>TRBJ1-4|TRBV4-3|16|TRBD1|.
TGCGCCAGCAGCCGGGGGACAGCCTTGCGTGATGAAAAACTGTTTTTT
CASSRGTALRDEKLFF
>TRBJ2-2|TRBV29-1|15|.|.
TGCAGCGGGCGAGAGGGCAGGGGAAACACCGGGGAGCTGTTTTTT
CSGREGRGNTGELFF
>TRBJ1-1|TRBV7-9|15|.|.
TGTGCCAGCAGCTTAGGGGCAGTCCGGAACACTGAAGCTTTCTTT
CASSLGAVRNTEAFF
>TRBJ2-3|TRBV4-2|15|.|.
TGTGCCAGCAGCCAAGAAGGAGGGGGCCGAGATACGCAGTATTTT
CASSQEGGGRDTQYF
>TRBJ1-4|TRBV4-1|17|TRBD1|few
TGCGCCAGCAGCCAAGAACCCTCAGGGGGATTTAATGAAAAACTGTTTTTT
CASSQEPSGGFNEKLFF
>TRBJ2-2|TRBV20-1|14|.|.
TGCAGTGCTAGTACGACTAGAAACACCGGGGAGCTGTTTTTT
CSASTTRNTGELFF
>TRBJ2-3|TRBV30|14|TRBD2|.
TGTGCCGGTGGGAGGACTAGCGGTCCAGGTACGCAGTATTTT
CAGGRTSGPGTQYF
>TRBJ2-2|TRBV28|15|.|.
TGTGCCAGCAGTTGGGGGCCCGGGAACACCGGGGAGCTGTTTTTT
CASSWGPGNTGELFF
>TRBJ2-5|TRBV7-2|16|TRBD2|.
TGTGCCAGCAGCTCGTGGACTAGCGGGGGGCAAGAGACCCAGTACTTC
CASSSWTSGGQETQYF
>TRBJ2-1|TRBV18|14|.|.
TGTGCCAGCTCACGACTAGATATTTACAATGAGCAGTTCTTC
CASSRLDIYNEQFF
>TRBJ1-5|TRBV28|15|.|few
TGTGCCAGCAGTTTTTCCGGGCAGGGCCGACAGCCCCAGCATTTT
CASSFSGQGRQPQHF
>TRBJ1-1|TRBV6-2/TRBV6-3|12|.|large
TGTGCCAGCAGTTACTCCGACAGCTCCTGGATCTTT
CASSYSDSSWIF
>TRBJ1-5|TRBV24-1|15|.|.
TGTGCCACCAGTGACCGGGACGGGGGGCATCAGCCCCAGCATTTT
CATSDRDGGHQPQHF
>TRBJ1-6|TRBV5-4|14|TRBD1|.
TGTGCCAGCACCGGACAGGGTTTGAATTCACCCCTCCACTTT
CASTGQGLNSPLHF
>TRBJ2-6|TRBV18|15|TRBD1|.
TGTGCCAGCTCTCAACAGGGGAGTGGGGCCAACGTCCTGACTTTC
CASSQQGSGANVLTF
>TRBJ2-7|TRBV7-8|16|.|.
TGTGCCAGCAGCTTTAAGATTACGGCAGGGTACTACGAGCAGTACTTC
CASSFKITAGYYEQYF
>TRBJ1-6|TRBV5-6|15|.|.
TGTGCCAGCAGCTTGGAGTGGGGAGGTCGTTCACCCCTCCACTTT
CASSLEWGGRSPLHF
>TRBJ2-5|TRBV18|13|.|once
TGTGCCAGCTCCGGATCAGGGAGGGAGACCCAGTACTTC
CASSGSGRETQYF
>TRBJ2-1|TRBV5-5|15|TRBD2|.
TGTGCCAGCATCAAACTAGCGGGGGATTACAATGAGCAGTTCTTC
CASIKLAGDYNEQFF
>TRBJ2-2|TRBV19|17|TRBD2|.
TGTGCCAGTAGTATATTGGCTTGGGGGGGAGGCACCGGGGAGCTGTTTTTT
CASSILAWGGGTGELFF
>TRBJ2-5|TRBV19|15|TRBD1|once
TGTGCCAGTAGTAACCCGCGACAGGGGCAAGAGACCCAGTACTTC
CASSNPRQGQETQYF
>TRBJ2-3|TRBV10-2|15|.|few
TGCGCCAGCAGTGGCGGGGTTGAGGGTACAGATACGCAGTATTTT
CASSGGVEGTDTQYF
>TRBJ2-7|TRBV5-8|15|TRBD1|.
TGTGCCAGCAGGTTCCGGGACAGGGCGACCTACGAGCAGTACTTC
CASRFRDRATYEQYF
>TRBJ2-3|TRBV3-1/TRBV3-2|18|TRBD2|.
TGTGCCAGCAGCCAAGCCCGGGGGGGTAGCGGGAGGCCAGATACGCAGTATTTT
CASSQARGGSGRPDTQYF
>TRBJ1-5|TRBV3-1/TRBV3-2|13|.|.
TGTGCCAGCAGCCAGGCGGACAGCCCGCCCCAGCATTTT
CASSQADSPPQHF
>TRBJ2-7|TRBV2|13|TRBD1|.
TGTGCCACTCTGACAGGGCCTTTGGGGGAGCAGTACTTC
CATLTGPLGEQYF
>TRBJ1-2|TRBV7-9|14|.|.
TGTGCCAGCACCAGGGAGAGGTTGGACTATGGCTACACCTTC
CASTRERLDYGYTF
>TRBJ1-2|TRBV28|17|.|once
TGTGCCAGCAGTTTATTCGGGTCTCTGGGTACAAACTATGGCTACACCTTC
CASSLFGSLGTNYGYTF
>TRBJ2-5|TRBV18|15|TRBD1|.
TGTGCCAGCTCACCCGGGACAGGCCGGGGGGAGACCCAGTACTTC
CASSPGTGRGETQYF
>TRBJ1-2|TRBV5-6|13|.|.
TGTGCCAGCAGCGGCCCAGGGTGGTATGGCTACACCTTC
CASSGPGWYGYTF
>TRBJ2-2|TRBV11-2|16|.|.
TGTGCCAGCAGCTTAGGTATCAACTTAAACACCGGGGAGCTGTTTTTT
CASSLGINLNTGELFF
>TRBJ2-5|TRBV6-5|13|TRBD1|.
TGTGCCAGCGCCCGGGACAGGGCCGAGACCCAGTACTTC
CASARDRAETQYF
>TRBJ2-1|TRBV5-1|16|TRBD2|.
TGCGCCAGCAGCCATCTAGCGGGCGCTGGTATCAATGAGCAGTTCTTC
CASSHLAGAGINEQFF
>TRBJ1-4|TRBV5-8|13|.|once
TGTGCCAGCAGCCCCGGGGTCGGAGAAAAACTGTTTTTT
CASSPGVGEKLFF
>TRBJ1-6|TRBV6-6|14|.|few
TGTGCCAGCAGTTACGGGGCGGGAAATTCACCCCTCCACTTT
CASSYGAGNSPLHF
>TRBJ2-1|TRBV27|17|.|once
TGTGCCAGCAGTTTATCGGGTGGCAACGCGGGGTACAATGAGCAGTTCTTC
CASSLSGGNAGYNEQFF
>TRBJ2-7|TRBV24-1|13|TRBD2|.
TGTGCCACCAGTGATTTGCGGGGGGGCGAGCAGTACTTC
CATSDLRGGEQYF